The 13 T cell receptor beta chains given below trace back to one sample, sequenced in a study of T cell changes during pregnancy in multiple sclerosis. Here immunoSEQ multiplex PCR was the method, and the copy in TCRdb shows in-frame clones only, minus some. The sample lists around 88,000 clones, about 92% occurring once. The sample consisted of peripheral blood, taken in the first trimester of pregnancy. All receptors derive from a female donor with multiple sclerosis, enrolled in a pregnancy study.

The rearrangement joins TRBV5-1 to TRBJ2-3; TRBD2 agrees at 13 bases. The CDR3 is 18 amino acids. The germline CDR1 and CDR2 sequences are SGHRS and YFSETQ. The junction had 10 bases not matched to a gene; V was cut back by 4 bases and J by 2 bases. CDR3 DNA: TGCGCCAGCAGCCTAACCGGGACTAGCGGGACGAACACAGATACGCAGTATTTT. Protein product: CASSLTGTSGTNTDTQYF.

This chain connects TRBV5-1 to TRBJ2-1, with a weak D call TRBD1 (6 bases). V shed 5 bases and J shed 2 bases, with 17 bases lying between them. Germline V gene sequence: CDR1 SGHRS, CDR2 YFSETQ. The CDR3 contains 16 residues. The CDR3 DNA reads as TGCGCCAGCAGGCTGGGGGCAGGGAGTCCCTACAATGAGCAGTTCTTC. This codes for CASRLGAGSPYNEQFF.

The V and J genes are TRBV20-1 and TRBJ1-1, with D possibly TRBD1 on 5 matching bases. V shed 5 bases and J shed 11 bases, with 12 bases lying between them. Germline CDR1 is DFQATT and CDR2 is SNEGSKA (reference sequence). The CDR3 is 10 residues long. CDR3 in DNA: TGCAGTGCTCTCGGGACTTTGGCTTTCTTT. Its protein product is CSALGTLAFF.

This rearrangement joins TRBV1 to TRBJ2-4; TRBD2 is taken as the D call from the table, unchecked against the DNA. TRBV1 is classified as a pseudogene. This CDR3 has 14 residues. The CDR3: CTSSPGREENIQYF. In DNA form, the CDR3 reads TGCACCAGCAGCCCAGGCAGGGAGGAAAACATTCAGTACTTC.

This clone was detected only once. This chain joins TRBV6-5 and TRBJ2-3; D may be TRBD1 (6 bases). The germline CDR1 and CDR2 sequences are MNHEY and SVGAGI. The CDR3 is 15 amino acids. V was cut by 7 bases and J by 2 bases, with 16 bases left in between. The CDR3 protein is CASTPGVSYTDTQYF. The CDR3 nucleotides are TGTGCCAGCACGCCAGGGGTTTCTTACACAGATACGCAGTATTTT.

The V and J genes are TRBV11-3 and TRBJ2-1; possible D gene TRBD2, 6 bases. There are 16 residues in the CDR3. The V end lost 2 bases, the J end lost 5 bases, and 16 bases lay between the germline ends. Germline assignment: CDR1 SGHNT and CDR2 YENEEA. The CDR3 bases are TGTGCCAGCAGCTTACCACCCGGGAGTGGGGACAATGAGCAGTTCTTC. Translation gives CASSLPPGSGDNEQFF.

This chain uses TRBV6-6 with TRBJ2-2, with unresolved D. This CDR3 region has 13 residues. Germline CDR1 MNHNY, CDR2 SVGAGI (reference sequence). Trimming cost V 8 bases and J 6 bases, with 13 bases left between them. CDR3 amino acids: CASFTELAGELFF. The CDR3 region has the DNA TGTGCCAGCTTTACTGAGCTCGCCGGGGAGCTGTTTTTT.

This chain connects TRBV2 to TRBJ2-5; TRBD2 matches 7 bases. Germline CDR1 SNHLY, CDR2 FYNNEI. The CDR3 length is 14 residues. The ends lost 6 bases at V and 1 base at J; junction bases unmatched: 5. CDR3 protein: CASRGAGIQETQYF. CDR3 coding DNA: TGTGCCAGCAGGGGAGCGGGGATCCAAGAGACCCAGTACTTC.

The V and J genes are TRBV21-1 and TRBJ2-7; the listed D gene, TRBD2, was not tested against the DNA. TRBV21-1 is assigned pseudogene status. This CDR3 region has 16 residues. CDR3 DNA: TGTGCCAGCAGCAAAGCGGGGGGATCAGGGTGGTACGAGCAGTACTTC. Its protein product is CASSKAGGSGWYEQYF.

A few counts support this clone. CDR3 coding DNA: TGTGCCAGCAGTTACGGGACAGGGTCTGAAGCTTTCTTT. Translated: CASSYGTGSEAFF. The rearrangement joins TRBV6-5 to TRBJ1-1; 9 nucleotides align to TRBD1. The germline V gene has CDR1 MNHEY and CDR2 SVGAGI. The CDR3 loop spans 13 amino acids. The J segment lost 6 bases and the V segment lost 2 bases, leaving 1 base of the junction unmatched.

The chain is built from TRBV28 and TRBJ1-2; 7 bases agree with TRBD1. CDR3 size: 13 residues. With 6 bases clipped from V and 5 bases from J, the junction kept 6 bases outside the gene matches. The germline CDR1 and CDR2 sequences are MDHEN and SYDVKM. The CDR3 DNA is TGTGCCAGCAGCGAGGTCAGGGGGTATGGCTACACCTTC. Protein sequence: CASSEVRGYGYTF.

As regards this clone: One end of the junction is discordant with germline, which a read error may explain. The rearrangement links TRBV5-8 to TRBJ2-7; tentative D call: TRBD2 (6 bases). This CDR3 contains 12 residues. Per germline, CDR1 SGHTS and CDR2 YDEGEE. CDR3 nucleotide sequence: TGTGCCAGCAGCTGGCGGGGACTCCTAGATCACTTC. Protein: CASSWRGLLDHF.

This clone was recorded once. CDR3 region: CASSQEGTGVLQQYF. In DNA, the CDR3 is TGCGCCAGCAGCCAAGAGGGGACGGGAGTTTTGCAGCAGTACTTC. V gene TRBV4-3 combines with J gene TRBJ2-7, with TRBD2 as a possible D gene (6 bases). Trimming removed 0 bases from V and 8 bases from J, with 17 bases in between. The CDR3 has 15 residues. Germline V lookup: CDR1 LGHNA, CDR2 YSLEER.